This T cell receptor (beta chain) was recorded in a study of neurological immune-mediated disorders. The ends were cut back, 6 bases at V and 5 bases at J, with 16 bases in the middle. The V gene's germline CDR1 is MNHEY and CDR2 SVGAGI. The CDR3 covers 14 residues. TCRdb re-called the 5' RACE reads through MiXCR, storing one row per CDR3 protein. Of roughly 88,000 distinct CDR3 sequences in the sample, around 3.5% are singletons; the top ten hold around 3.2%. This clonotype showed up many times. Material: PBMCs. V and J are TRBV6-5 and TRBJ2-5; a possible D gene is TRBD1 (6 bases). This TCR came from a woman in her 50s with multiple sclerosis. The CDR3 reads CASRQPGQMETQYF. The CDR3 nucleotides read TGTGCCAGCAGGCAACCGGGACAAATGGAGACCCAGTACTTC.